Below, 21 T cell receptor beta chains from the same sample are listed, as sequenced in a study of blood T cell repertoires in COVID-19. Repertoires were generated with immunoSEQ multiplex PCR, while TCRdb's copy carries only in-frame clones and drops some. The repertoire consists of almost 45,000 clones, with roughly 74% occurring once and the leading ten covering around 60%. The source material was peripheral blood. Receptors originate from a man older than 75 with acute or convalescent COVID-19.

This clone was recorded a few times. The chain links TRBV7-8 to TRBJ1-1; weak D call: TRBD1 (5 bases). This CDR3 has 13 residues. V lost 2 bases and J lost 11, with 15 bases in between. The germline CDR1 and CDR2 sequences are SGHVS and FQNEAQ. The CDR3 here is CASSLWGGPKAFF. DNA of the CDR3: TGTGCCAGCAGCTTATGGGGGGGACCAAAGGCTTTCTTT.

The gene calls are TRBV4-3 and TRBJ2-2, with D uncertain. Trimming stripped 4 bases from V and 2 bases from J, with 2 bases between. Germline V gives CDR1 LGHNA, CDR2 YSLEER. The CDR3 has 12 amino acids. The CDR3 reads CASSPNTGELFF. DNA of the CDR3: TGCGCCAGCAGCCCAAACACCGGGGAGCTGTTTTTT.

The rearrangement joins TRBV7-8 to TRBJ2-5; 8 nucleotides agree with TRBD2. The CDR3 spans 16 residues. Looked up from germline, CDR1 is SGHVS and CDR2 is FQNEAQ. V dropped 0 bases and J dropped 1; count of bases not matched to a gene: 4. The CDR3 nucleotides read TGTGCCAGCAGCTTAGCTAGCGGGGCTCGCCAAGAGACCCAGTACTTC. Translation gives CASSLASGARQETQYF.

This clone was detected a few times. The rearrangement uses TRBV4-3 and TRBJ2-5; 8 bases fit TRBD2. CDR1 LGHNA and CDR2 YSLEER come from the germline V gene. Trimming took 0 bases from V and 3 from J; bases not matched to a gene: 3. The length of the CDR3 is 15 residues. The CDR3 loop is CASSQDPRGEETQYF. CDR3 DNA: TGCGCCAGCAGCCAAGACCCGCGGGGGGAAGAGACCCAGTACTTC.

V gene TRBV7-2 combines with J gene TRBJ2-3; TRBD1 might be the D (5 bases). The CDR3 has 14 residues. Germline assignment: CDR1 SGHTA and CDR2 FQGNSA. V lost 6 bases and J 0 bases, leaving 10 bases between the germline ends. This chain's CDR3 is CASRGALSTDTQYF. The DNA for the CDR3 is TGTGCCAGCAGAGGGGCACTAAGCACAGATACGCAGTATTTT. Supplemented by reference TRBV7-2 and TRBJ2-3, the full variable domain reads GAGVSQSPSNKVTEKGKDVELRCDPISGHTALYWYRQSLGQGLEFLIYFQGNSAPDKSGLPSDRFSAERTGGSVSTLTIQRTQQEDSAVYLCASRGALSTDTQYFGPGTRLTVL.

This clone was observed a handful of times. The CDR3 coding sequence is TGTGCCAGCAGCGAGCAGGGGGCTCTGAGTGAAGCTTTCTTT. Translation: CASSEQGALSEAFF. This rearrangement joins TRBV7-2 to TRBJ1-1; the match to TRBD1 covers 8 bases. This CDR3 has 14 residues. The germline V gene has CDR1 SGHTA and CDR2 FQGNSA. With 5 bases clipped from V and 7 bases from J, the junction kept 9 bases outside the gene matches.

The chain combines TRBV5-1 with TRBJ2-3; 9 nucleotides agree with TRBD2. Germline assignment: CDR1 SGHRS and CDR2 YFSETQ. This CDR3 has 17 residues. Trimming removed 3 bases from V and 4 bases from J; junction bases left unmatched: 12. The CDR3 coding sequence is TGCGCCAGCAGCTCCTCTCGGGGGCGGGAGGGTTCAGATACGCAGTATTTT. It codes for CASSSSRGREGSDTQYF. Supplemented by reference TRBV5-1 and TRBJ2-3, the full variable domain reads KAGVTQTPRYLIKTRGQQVTLSCSPISGHRSVSWYQQTPGQGLQFLFEYFSETQRNKGNFPGRFSGRQFSNSRSEMNVSTLELGDSALYLCASSSSRGREGSDTQYFGPGTRLTVL.

The J gene is TRBJ2-2, the V gene TRBV5-1; weak D call: TRBD2 (5 bases). The V end was cut by 0 bases, the J end by 7 bases, with 10 bases between. Germline CDR1 reads SGHRS; CDR2 reads YFSETQ. The CDR3 runs to 14 residues. The DNA of the CDR3 is TGCGCCAGCAGCTTGGAGGGAGCGATCGGGGAGCTGTTTTTT. Its protein is CASSLEGAIGELFF.

The chain carries TRBV4-3 and TRBJ2-1; D uncertain. With 0 bases removed from V and 3 bases from J, the gap between germline ends came to 3 bases. The CDR3 runs to 13 residues. Germline CDR1 LGHNA, CDR2 YSLEER. The CDR3, as DNA: TGCGCCAGCAGCCAAGATTACTACAATGAGCAGTTCTTC. Protein sequence: CASSQDYYNEQFF.

DNA of the CDR3: TGTGCCAGCAGCTTGGGGGAAGGGAGCTCTGGAAACACCATATATTTT. Protein: CASSLGEGSSGNTIYF. V and J are TRBV5-6 and TRBJ1-3, with D uncertain. The CDR3 contains 16 residues. V lost 0 bases and J 0 bases, leaving 10 bases between the germline ends. CDR1 is SGHDT and CDR2 is YYEEEE in the germline V gene.

The V call is TRBV27, the J call TRBJ2-6; D call uncertain. Trimming pared 2 bases from V and 0 bases from J, leaving 11 bases between. The CDR3 is 17 residues long. Germline V gene sequence: CDR1 MNHEY, CDR2 SMNVEV (reference sequence). The CDR3 bases are TGTGCCAGCAGTTTAAAGTTTGGGCACTCTGGGGCCAACGTCCTGACTTTC. This encodes CASSLKFGHSGANVLTF. Full variable domain (outside the CDR3, taken from reference TRBV27 and TRBJ2-6): EAQVTQNPRYLITVTGKKLTVTCSQNMNHEYMSWYRQDPGLGLRQIYYSMNVEVTDKGDVPEGYKVSRKEKRNFPLILESPSPNQTSLYFCASSLKFGHSGANVLTFGAGSRLTVL.

The chain recombines TRBV29-1 with TRBJ2-1; 10 bases match TRBD1. The CDR3 extends over 16 amino acids. With V trimmed by 8 bases and J by 7 bases, 17 bases remained unmatched. Looked up from germline, CDR1 is SQVTM and CDR2 is ANQGSEA. CDR3 sequence: CSFSDPGTGVSNEQFF. CDR3 DNA: TGCAGCTTTTCTGACCCCGGGACAGGGGTATCGAATGAGCAGTTCTTC.

The chain recombines TRBV6-5 with TRBJ2-7, with unresolved D. V was pared by 6 bases and J by 6 bases, with 9 bases between. CDR1 is MNHEY and CDR2 is SVGAGI in the germline V gene. The CDR3 totals 11 residues. CDR3 sequence reads: CASRATSEQYF. The DNA of the CDR3 is TGTGCCAGCAGGGCAACGTCCGAGCAGTACTTC.

The rearrangement links TRBV27 to TRBJ2-3, with 9 nucleotides matching TRBD2. V shed 5 bases and J 5 bases; nucleotides not matched to a gene: 11. The germline gives CDR1 MNHEY, CDR2 SMNVEV (reference sequence). The length of the CDR3 is 16 residues. The CDR3 reads CASSPRGSGRRDTQYF. The CDR3 DNA is TGTGCCAGCAGTCCCCGGGGTAGCGGGAGAAGAGATACGCAGTATTTT.

This chain joins TRBV19 and TRBJ2-4, with D tentatively TRBD2 (6 bases). The CDR3 spans 16 residues. Germline V CDR1 and CDR2: LNHDA, SQIVND (reference sequence). The V and J ends lost 1 base and 0 bases respectively, with 10 bases between them. The CDR3 reads CASSIGNSGAKNIQYF. CDR3 coding DNA: TGTGCCAGTAGTATAGGTAATAGCGGAGCCAAAAACATTCAGTACTTC.

This chain joins TRBV5-6 and TRBJ1-5, with D uncertain. Trimming took 3 bases from V and 0 from J, leaving 16 bases between them. The length of the CDR3 is 17 residues. CDR1 SGHDT and CDR2 YYEEEE come from the germline V gene. CDR3 residues: CASSSWATLYSNQPQHF. CDR3 nucleotide sequence: TGTGCCAGCAGCTCCTGGGCGACACTTTATAGCAATCAGCCCCAGCATTTT.

The chain links TRBV28 to TRBJ2-7; 12 bases are a match to TRBD2. The germline V gene encodes CDR1 MDHEN and CDR2 SYDVKM. This CDR3 is 16 amino acids long. V was clipped by 5 bases and J by 5 bases; unmatched bases: 10. CDR3 region: CASSPWTSGKVNEQYF. CDR3 bases: TGTGCCAGCAGTCCATGGACTAGCGGGAAGGTGAACGAGCAGTACTTC.

CDR3 DNA sequence: TGTGCCAGCAGCTTAGCGTACTCGACTAGCGGGAGGGCCGGGTCAGAGACCCAGTACTTC. Translated: CASSLAYSTSGRAGSETQYF. This rearrangement joins TRBV7-6 to TRBJ2-5, with 14 bases aligning to TRBD2. The CDR3 has 20 residues. CDR1 is SGHVS, CDR2 FNYEAQ, per germline. The J segment lost 4 bases and the V segment lost 0 bases, leaving 13 bases of the junction unmatched.

This rearrangement joins TRBV7-9 to TRBJ2-7, with D hard to call. The CDR3 covers 13 residues. The V end was cut by 7 bases, the J end by 2 bases, with 12 bases between. Germline CDR1 is SEHNR and CDR2 is FQNEAQ (reference sequence). The CDR3 protein is CASTIMGTYEQYF. In nucleotides, the CDR3 is TGTGCCAGCACCATTATGGGCACCTACGAGCAGTACTTC.

This clone appeared many times. The chain uses TRBV7-2 and TRBJ1-5; 7 bases match TRBD1. The CDR3 has 16 residues. J was trimmed by 4 bases and V by 4 bases; bases with no gene match: 10. Per germline, CDR1 SGHTA and CDR2 FQGNSA. The CDR3 is CASSSGQQASNQPQHF. CDR3 nucleotide sequence: TGTGCCAGCAGCTCGGGACAGCAAGCAAGTAATCAGCCCCAGCATTTT.

This clone was picked up one time. This chain connects TRBV11-2 to TRBJ2-7, with 15 bases that match TRBD2. CDR1 and CDR2 (germline): SGHAT, FQNNGV. The V gene end was trimmed by 5 bases and the J gene end by 2 bases; junction bases not matched to a gene: 10. CDR3 size: 18 residues. The CDR3 coding sequence is TGTGCCAGCAGCCTGGGACTAGCGGGAGGCCCGGGGACCTACGAGCAGTACTTC. Amino acid sequence: CASSLGLAGGPGTYEQYF.